This T cell receptor (beta chain) was recovered during a study of technical replicates of blood from a few donors. Data came from immunoSEQ multiplex PCR; TCRdb stores just in-frame clones and leaves some out. The table includes roughly 100,000 clones, about 96% detected once. Germline loops: CDR1 SQVTM, CDR2 ANQGSEA. The CDR3 length is 13 residues. Between the trimmed V and J ends, which lost 6 bases and 3 bases, there was a span of 14 bases. Sequenced input: T cells isolated from PBMCs. The source of this sequence is a human donor in good health. The V call is TRBV29-1, the J call TRBJ1-1; weak D call: TRBD1 (5 bases). Written as DNA, the CDR3 is TGCAGCGTCGTGGACGGGGGGGACACTGAAGCTTTCTTT. This gives the protein CSVVDGGDTEAFF.